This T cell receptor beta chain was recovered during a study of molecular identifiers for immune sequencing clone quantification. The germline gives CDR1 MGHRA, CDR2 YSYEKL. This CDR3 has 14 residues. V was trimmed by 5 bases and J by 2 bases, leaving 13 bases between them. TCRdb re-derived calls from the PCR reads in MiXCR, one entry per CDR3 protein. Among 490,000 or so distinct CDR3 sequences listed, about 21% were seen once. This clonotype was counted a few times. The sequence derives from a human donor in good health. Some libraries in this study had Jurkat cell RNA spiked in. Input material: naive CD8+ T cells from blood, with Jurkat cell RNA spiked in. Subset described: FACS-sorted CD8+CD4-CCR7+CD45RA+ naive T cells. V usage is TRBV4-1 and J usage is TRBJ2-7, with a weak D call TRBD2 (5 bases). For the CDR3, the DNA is TGCGCCAGCAGCGAGAAAGACGGGGCCTACGAGCAGTACTTC. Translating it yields CASSEKDGAYEQYF.